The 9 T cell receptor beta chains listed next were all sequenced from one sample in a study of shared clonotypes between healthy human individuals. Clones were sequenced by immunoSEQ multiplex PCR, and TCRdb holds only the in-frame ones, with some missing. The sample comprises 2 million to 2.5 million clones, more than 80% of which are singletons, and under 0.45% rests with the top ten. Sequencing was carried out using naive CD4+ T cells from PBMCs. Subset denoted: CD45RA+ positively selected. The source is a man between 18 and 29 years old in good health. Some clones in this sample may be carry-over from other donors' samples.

The CDR3 loop is CASSLAGTGFEAFF. The CDR3, as DNA: TGTGCCAGCAGCTTGGCTGGGACAGGGTTTGAAGCTTTCTTT. The V gene is TRBV5-4, the J gene TRBJ1-1, with 9 bases aligning to TRBD1. Losses at the gene ends were 0 bases for V and 7 bases for J; bases not matched to a gene: 4. CDR3 size: 14 residues. The germline CDR1 and CDR2 sequences are SGHNT and YYREEE (reference sequence).

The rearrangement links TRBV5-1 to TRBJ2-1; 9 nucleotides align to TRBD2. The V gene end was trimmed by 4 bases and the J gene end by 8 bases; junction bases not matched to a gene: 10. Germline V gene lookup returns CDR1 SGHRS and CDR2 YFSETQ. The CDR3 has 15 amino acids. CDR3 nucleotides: TGCGCCAGCAGCCTAGGAGGGACTAGCATCTATGAGCAGTTCTTC. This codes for CASSLGGTSIYEQFF.

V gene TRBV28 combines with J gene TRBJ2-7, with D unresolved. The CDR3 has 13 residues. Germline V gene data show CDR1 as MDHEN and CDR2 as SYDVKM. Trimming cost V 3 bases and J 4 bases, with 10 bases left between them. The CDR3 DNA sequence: TGTGCCAGCAGTTTGAAGGGCCGGTACGAGCAGTACTTC. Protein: CASSLKGRYEQYF. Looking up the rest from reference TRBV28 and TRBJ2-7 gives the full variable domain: DVKVTQSSRYLVKRTGEKVFLECVQDMDHENMFWYRQDPGLGLRLIYFSYDVKMKEKGDIPEGYSVSREKKERFSLILESASTNQTSMYLCASSLKGRYEQYFGPGTRLTVT.

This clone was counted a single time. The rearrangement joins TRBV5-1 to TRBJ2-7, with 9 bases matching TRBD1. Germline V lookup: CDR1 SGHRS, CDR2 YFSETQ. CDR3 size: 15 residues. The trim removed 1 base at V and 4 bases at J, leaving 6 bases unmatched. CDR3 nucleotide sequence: TGCGCCAGCAGCTTGACCGGGACAGGGAGGTACGAGCAGTACTTC. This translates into CASSLTGTGRYEQYF. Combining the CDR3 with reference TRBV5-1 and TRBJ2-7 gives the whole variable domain KAGVTQTPRYLIKTRGQQVTLSCSPISGHRSVSWYQQTPGQGLQFLFEYFSETQRNKGNFPGRFSGRQFSNSRSEMNVSTLELGDSALYLCASSLTGTGRYEQYFGPGTRLTVT.

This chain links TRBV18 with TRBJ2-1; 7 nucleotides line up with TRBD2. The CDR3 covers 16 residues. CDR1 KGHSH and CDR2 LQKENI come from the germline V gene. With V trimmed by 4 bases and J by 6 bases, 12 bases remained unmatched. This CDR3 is CASSRTWTSSTNEQFF. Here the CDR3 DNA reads TGTGCCAGCTCACGGACCTGGACTAGTAGTACCAATGAGCAGTTCTTC.

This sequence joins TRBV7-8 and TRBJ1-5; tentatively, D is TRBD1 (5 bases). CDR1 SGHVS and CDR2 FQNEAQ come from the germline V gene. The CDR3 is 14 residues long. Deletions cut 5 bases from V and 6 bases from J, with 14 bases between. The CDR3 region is CASSLELRGQPQHF. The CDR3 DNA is TGTGCCAGCAGCCTAGAGCTAAGGGGTCAGCCCCAGCATTTT.

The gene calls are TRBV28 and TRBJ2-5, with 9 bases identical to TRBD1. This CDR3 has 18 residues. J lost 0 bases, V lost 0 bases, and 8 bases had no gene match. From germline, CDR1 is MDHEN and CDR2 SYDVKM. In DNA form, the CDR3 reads TGTGCCAGCAGTTTATGGGGGGACAGGGACCCGTACCAAGAGACCCAGTACTTC. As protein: CASSLWGDRDPYQETQYF.

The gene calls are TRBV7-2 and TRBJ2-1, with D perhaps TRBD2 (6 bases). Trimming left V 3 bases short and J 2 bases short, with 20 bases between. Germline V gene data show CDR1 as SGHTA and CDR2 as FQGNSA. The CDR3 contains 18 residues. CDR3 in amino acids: CASSLAAGAGWAYNEQFF. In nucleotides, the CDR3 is TGTGCCAGCAGCTTGGCGGCCGGGGCGGGATGGGCCTACAATGAGCAGTTCTTC.

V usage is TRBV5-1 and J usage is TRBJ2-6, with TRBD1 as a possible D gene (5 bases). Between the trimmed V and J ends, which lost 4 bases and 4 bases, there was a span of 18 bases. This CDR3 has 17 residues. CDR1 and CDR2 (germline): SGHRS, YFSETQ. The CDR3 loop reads CASSPQPQGAGANVLTF. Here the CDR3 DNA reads TGCGCCAGCAGCCCACAACCGCAGGGCGCCGGGGCCAACGTCCTGACTTTC. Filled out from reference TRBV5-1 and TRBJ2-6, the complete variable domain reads KAGVTQTPRYLIKTRGQQVTLSCSPISGHRSVSWYQQTPGQGLQFLFEYFSETQRNKGNFPGRFSGRQFSNSRSEMNVSTLELGDSALYLCASSPQPQGAGANVLTFGAGSRLTVL.